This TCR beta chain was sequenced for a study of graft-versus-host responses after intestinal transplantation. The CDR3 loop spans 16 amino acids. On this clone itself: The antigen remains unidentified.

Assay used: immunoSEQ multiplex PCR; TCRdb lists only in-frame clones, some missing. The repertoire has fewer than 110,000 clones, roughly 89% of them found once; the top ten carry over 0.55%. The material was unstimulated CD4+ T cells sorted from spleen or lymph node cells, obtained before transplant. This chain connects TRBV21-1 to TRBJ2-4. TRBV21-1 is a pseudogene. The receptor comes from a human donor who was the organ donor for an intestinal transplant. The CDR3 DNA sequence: TGTGCCAGCAACCCCAGAGGGGCAGGGGCCAAAAACATTCAGTACTTC. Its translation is CASNPRGAGAKNIQYF.